This TCR beta chain was sequenced in a study of blood T cell repertoires in COVID-19. In the study overall: Both acute and convalescent COVID-19 samples were obtained from the United States, Italy and Spain. The cDNA or gDNA used as material had been derived from T cells, B-cell-depleted T cells, or PBMCs.

Authors' methods: Amplification with reference gene primers provided the estimates of nucleated cell counts. TCRdb's table, derived via immunoSEQ multiplex PCR, lists solely in-frame clones and lacks some. V, J and clone size were drawn from that table, and D and trimming were deduced from the DNA. The sample records approximately 250,000 clones, around 84% being singletons. The clonotype originates from a man between 40 and 49 years old who had recovered from COVID-19. Input material: peripheral blood.

The CDR3 loop reads CASSPQGAQAGNTIYF. The DNA for the CDR3 is TGTGCCAGCTCACCACAGGGGGCTCAAGCTGGAAACACCATATATTTT. This chain uses TRBV18 with TRBJ1-3; 7 positions agree with TRBD1. CDR1 and CDR2 from the germline V gene are KGHSH and LQKENI. The CDR3 consists of 16 residues. The V and J ends lost 1 base and 2 bases, in that order; junction bases with no gene match: 5.